This TCR beta chain stems from a study of T cell responses to AZD1222 COVID-19 vaccine. Overall study context: Second-dose timings of about 4 or about 12 weeks were pooled.

Worth noting for this clone: The antigen is undetermined.

The method was immunoSEQ multiplex PCR; TCRdb's version includes in-frame clones alone and lacks a portion of them. The sample has more than 95,000 clones; around nine tenths are singletons. The CDR3 loop spans 11 amino acids. V lost 5 bases, J lost 2 bases, and 4 bases lay in between. Looked up from germline, CDR1 is MNHEY and CDR2 is SVGEGT. Findings of the study overall: Increased Spike-specific TCR breadth and depth were observed after two AZD1222 doses. Spike-wide coverage was observed for vaccine-associated CD4 TCRs, with dominant responses at 160-218 and 743-854.

The sequence came from an adult in good health. Sequenced here: peripheral blood, sampled on day 0 of AZD1222 vaccination. The rearrangement joins TRBV6-2 or TRBV6-3 to TRBJ2-7; D remains ambiguous. DNA of the CDR3: TGTGCCAGCAGTACGCCCTACGAGCAGTACTTC. Amino acid sequence: CASSTPYEQYF.